This T cell receptor beta chain was identified in a study of Graves' ophthalmopathy and Graves' hyperthyroidism. Study findings and constraints: Clonotypes were expanded in thyroid at above 0.001 frequency, and most also appeared in blood. Predictions made by the model for ophthalmopathy progression reached 70.59% sensitivity and less than 80% specificity.

This clonotype has a count of ten or more. Its cognate antigen is unknown. This CDR3 is built from 15 residues. Germline CDR1 is SGHNT and CDR2 is YENEEA. V was pared by 5 bases and J by 4 bases, with 15 bases between. The evidence that diagnosis relied on was clinical symptoms, serum thyroxine, TRAb, thyroid ultrasound and orbital computed tomography. Amplification targeted the TCR beta CDR3 regions, with RNA transcripts as the source material. After a first-round RT-PCR with HTBI primers, a second-round multiplex PCR was run. MiXCR, run by TCRdb on the multiplex PCR reads, gives a single entry per CDR3 protein. The sample records just over 400,000 distinct CDR3 sequences, under 25% being singletons.

The specimen was peripheral blood. J is TRBJ1-5 and V is TRBV11-3, with D possibly being TRBD1 (6 bases). This clonotype originated in a woman aged 18-29 years with stable Graves' hyperthyroidism. The CDR3 coding sequence is TGTGCCAGCAGCCGCCTGGGGGGGCGGAATCAGCCCCAGCATTTT. Protein: CASSRLGGRNQPQHF.